These 7 T cell receptor beta chains came from one sample sequenced in a study of blood T cell repertoires in COVID-19. Sequenced by immunoSEQ multiplex PCR; TCRdb stores in-frame clones only, minus some. Of about 440,000 clones listed, about 90% are singletons. The sequenced sample was PBMCs or T cells enriched from blood (not recorded which). The receptor source for this set is a man between 18 and 29 years old who had recovered from COVID-19.

This clone was picked up one time. This chain uses TRBV7-6 with TRBJ2-2, with 12 bases fitting TRBD2. The CDR3 is made up of 15 amino acids. Germline lookup yields CDR1 SGHVS and CDR2 FNYEAQ. V shed 4 bases, J shed 7 bases, and the junction held 4 bases outside the gene matches. CDR3 in DNA: TGTGCCAGCAGCTCTAGCGGGAGGGCGAGCGGGGAGCTGTTTTTT. Its translation: CASSSSGRASGELFF.

The rearrangement uses TRBV27 and TRBJ2-1; 8 bases agree with TRBD1. The trim removed 8 bases at V and 15 bases at J, leaving 18 bases unmatched. This CDR3 comprises 14 residues. The germline gives CDR1 MNHEY, CDR2 SMNVEV (reference sequence). The CDR3 coding sequence is TGTGCCAGCGGATTAGGACAGGGAATATCCCAAACGTTCTTC. It translates to CASGLGQGISQTFF.

J is TRBJ1-2 and V is TRBV6-1, with no clear D. The germline V gene encodes CDR1 MNHNS and CDR2 SASEGT. Trimming took off 0 bases at V and 3 bases at J, with 8 bases between the two ends. The CDR3 loop spans 14 amino acids. This chain's CDR3 is CASSEARGYYGYTF. In DNA form, the CDR3 reads TGTGCCAGCAGTGAAGCTAGAGGGTACTATGGCTACACCTTC.

The rearrangement joins TRBV19 to TRBJ1-2; no definite D call. Germline loops: CDR1 LNHDA, CDR2 SQIVND (reference sequence). V was trimmed by 7 bases and J by 4 bases, leaving 13 bases between them. The CDR3 spans 13 residues. The CDR3 reads CASMTGMAYGYTF. DNA for the CDR3: TGTGCCAGTATGACGGGGATGGCCTATGGCTACACCTTC.

CDR3 protein: CASSEGGPTNGYTF. CDR3 nucleotide sequence: TGTGCCAGCAGTGAGGGGGGACCAACAAATGGCTACACCTTC. The chain is built from TRBV2 and TRBJ1-2; D perhaps matches TRBD1 (5 bases). Trimming cost V 3 bases and J 6 bases, with 14 bases left between them. The CDR3 spans 14 residues. The V gene's germline CDR1 is SNHLY and CDR2 FYNNEI.

The rearrangement uses TRBV5-6 and TRBJ1-5, with D unclear. The length of the CDR3 is 16 residues. V shed 1 base and J shed 0 bases, with 11 bases lying between them. The germline CDR1 and CDR2 sequences are SGHDT and YYEEEE. The CDR3 here is CASSLIGGNSNQPQHF. In DNA form, the CDR3 reads TGTGCCAGCAGCTTGATAGGAGGGAATAGCAATCAGCCCCAGCATTTT.

The gene calls are TRBV27 and TRBJ1-3, with unresolved D. The germline V and J ends were trimmed by 5 bases and 0 bases, with 8 bases remaining between them. The CDR3 is made up of 14 amino acids. CDR1 MNHEY and CDR2 SMNVEV come from the germline V gene (reference sequence). The DNA of the CDR3 is TGTGCCAGCAGTCCGTCGGGCTCTGGAAACACCATATATTTT. Protein: CASSPSGSGNTIYF.